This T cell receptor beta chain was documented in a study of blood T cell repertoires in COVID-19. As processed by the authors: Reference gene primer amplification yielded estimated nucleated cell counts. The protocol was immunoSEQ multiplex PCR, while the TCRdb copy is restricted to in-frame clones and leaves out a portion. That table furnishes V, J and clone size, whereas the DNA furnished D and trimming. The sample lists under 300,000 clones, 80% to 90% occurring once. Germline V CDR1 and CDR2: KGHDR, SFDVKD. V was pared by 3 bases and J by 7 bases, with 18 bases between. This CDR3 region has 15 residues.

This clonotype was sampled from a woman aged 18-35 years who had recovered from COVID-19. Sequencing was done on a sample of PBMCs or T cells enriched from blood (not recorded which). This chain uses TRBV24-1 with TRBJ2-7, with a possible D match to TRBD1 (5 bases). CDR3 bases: TGTGCCACCAGTGATCAGGGTCAGGGCCGAGAGGAGCAGTACTTC. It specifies CATSDQGQGREEQYF.